Below are 31 T cell receptor beta chains sequenced from a single sample in a study of graft-versus-host responses after intestinal transplantation. TCRdb's copy holds only in-frame clones and misses some; the assay was immunoSEQ multiplex PCR. The repertoire includes about 38,000 clones, around four fifths of them detected once, and around 3.2% sits in the top ten. This specimen was PBMCs, taken approximately 1,000 days after transplant. These receptors were obtained from a human patient who received an intestinal transplant, so some T cells may come from the graft donor.

This chain links TRBV5-4 with TRBJ2-2, with 7 bases fitting TRBD1. CDR1 is SGHNT, CDR2 YYREEE, per germline (reference sequence). CDR3 length equals 15 residues. The trim removed 0 bases at V and 1 base at J, leaving 0 bases unmatched. Here the CDR3 reads CASSLGQGNTGELFF. The CDR3 DNA reads TGTGCCAGCAGCTTGGGACAGGGGAACACCGGGGAGCTGTTTTTT.

CDR3 amino acids: CASSFDREVGELFF. CDR3 DNA sequence: TGTGCCAGCAGTTTCGACAGGGAAGTCGGGGAGCTGTTTTTT. The chain has TRBV27 and TRBJ2-2; 7 positions agree with TRBD1. V lost 3 bases, J lost 7 bases, and 5 bases stayed unmatched. The CDR3 spans 14 residues. Germline V gene data show CDR1 as MNHEY and CDR2 as SMNVEV (reference sequence).

This chain connects TRBV5-1 to TRBJ2-7; 14 bases are shared with TRBD2. Germline CDR1 SGHRS, CDR2 YFSETQ. CDR3 length: 17 amino acids. J lost 1 base, V lost 4 bases, and 7 bases had no gene match. CDR3 protein: CASSLGTSGRRSYEQYF. The CDR3 region has the DNA TGCGCCAGCAGCCTCGGGACTAGCGGGAGACGATCCTACGAGCAGTACTTC.

This clone has a handful of counts. The V call is TRBV2, the J call TRBJ2-3, with TRBD2 matching 7 bases. J was trimmed by 2 bases and V by 1 base; bases with no gene match: 12. The CDR3 covers 18 residues. Germline V CDR1 and CDR2: SNHLY, FYNNEI. The CDR3 region has the DNA TGTGCCAGCAGTGAAGGGGGCGCGGCTAGCGGATTCACAGATACGCAGTATTTT. Residues: CASSEGGAASGFTDTQYF. Full variable domain (outside the CDR3, taken from reference TRBV2 and TRBJ2-3): EPEVTQTPSHQVTQMGQEVILRCVPISNHLYFYWYRQILGQKVEFLVSFYNNEISEKSEIFDDQFSVERPDGSNFTLKIRSTKLEDSAMYFCASSEGGAASGFTDTQYFGPGTRLTVL.

The chain uses TRBV2 and TRBJ2-3; D gene unclear. Germline CDR1 SNHLY, CDR2 FYNNEI. V lost 4 bases to trimming and J lost 8 bases, with 7 bases between them. The CDR3 has 11 amino acids. For the CDR3, the DNA is TGTGCCAGCAGTGCAGCCGGTACGCAGTATTTT. This encodes CASSAAGTQYF.

This clone showed up just a few times. The chain uses TRBV15 and TRBJ1-3; D gene ambiguous. CDR1 LNHNV and CDR2 YYDKDF come from the germline V gene (reference sequence). CDR3 size: 16 residues. The germline V and J ends were trimmed by 0 bases and 0 bases, with 9 bases remaining between them. As DNA, the CDR3 is TGTGCCACCAGCAGAGATGGCATTGACTCTGGAAACACCATATATTTT. Amino acid sequence: CATSRDGIDSGNTIYF.

This clone is medium-sized. The chain links TRBV13 to TRBJ2-3; D unclear. This CDR3 region has 12 residues. CDR1 and CDR2 (germline): PRHDT, FYEKMQ (reference sequence). With 4 bases removed from V and 5 bases from J, the gap between germline ends came to 7 bases. The DNA of the CDR3 is TGTGCCAGCAGCTCTTGGGTAGATACGCAGTATTTT. Amino acid sequence: CASSSWVDTQYF.

The chain employs TRBV27 and TRBJ2-3, with D unresolved. V was trimmed by 4 bases and J by 0 bases, leaving 5 bases between them. The CDR3 contains 13 residues. Germline CDR1 MNHEY, CDR2 SMNVEV (reference sequence). The CDR3 nucleotides are TGTGCCAGCAGTTCCCTTAGCACAGATACGCAGTATTTT. It codes for CASSSLSTDTQYF.

The DNA of the CDR3 is TGTGCCAGCAGTTTGATAGGAGGGGGAGCTTTCTTT. It specifies CASSLIGGGAFF. The chain recombines TRBV28 with TRBJ1-1, with D tentatively TRBD1 (6 bases). Trimming stripped 3 bases from V and 10 bases from J, with 12 bases between. This CDR3 contains 12 residues. CDR1 and CDR2 from the germline V gene are MDHEN and SYDVKM.

This sequence joins TRBV10-3 and TRBJ1-2; D gene uncertain. The CDR3 totals 12 residues. Germline V CDR1 and CDR2: ENHRY, SYGVKD. Between the trimmed V and J ends, which lost 10 bases and 1 base, there was a span of 10 bases. CDR3 loop: CATAPSNYGYTF. The CDR3 DNA sequence: TGTGCCACAGCGCCGAGTAACTATGGCTACACCTTC.

Only one count was recorded for this clone. The chain employs TRBV6-6 and TRBJ2-1; D not resolved. There are 11 residues in the CDR3. The germline V gene has CDR1 MNHNY and CDR2 SVGAGI (reference sequence). Deletions cut 3 bases from V and 7 bases from J, with 4 bases between. The DNA for the CDR3 is TGTGCCAGCAGTTATGGAAATGAGCAGTTCTTC. It codes for CASSYGNEQFF.

The genes are TRBV27 and TRBJ2-2, with TRBD2 matching over 10 bases. There are 16 residues in the CDR3. Germline trimming cut 3 bases from V and 4 bases from J; bases unmatched to any gene: 5. Germline-derived CDR1 and CDR2 are MNHEY and SMNVEV (reference sequence). The CDR3 DNA sequence: TGTGCCAGCAGTTTCAGCGGGGGGGCTGGCACCGGGGAGCTGTTTTTT. Amino acids: CASSFSGGAGTGELFF.

V and J are TRBV18 and TRBJ2-1, with unresolved D. This CDR3 contains 16 residues. Germline-derived CDR1 and CDR2 are KGHSH and LQKENI. Trimming removed 0 bases at V and 9 bases at J, with 18 bases between. The CDR3 sequence: CASSPPVLPYSGEQFF. The CDR3 DNA reads TGTGCCAGCTCACCACCGGTGTTGCCCTACTCCGGTGAGCAGTTCTTC.

This clone has only a few counts. The chain has TRBV25-1 and TRBJ2-7; the D gene could be TRBD1 or TRBD2 (5 bases each). Germline V gene sequence: CDR1 MGHDK, CDR2 SYGVNS. Trimming removed 10 bases at V and 5 bases at J, with 18 bases between. CDR3 length equals 13 residues. In DNA, the CDR3 is TGTGCCACCCCGGGACGGTGTAACCACGAGCAGTACTTC. It specifies CATPGRCNHEQYF.

The chain couples TRBV5-5 to TRBJ1-4; no firm D call. The germline V and J ends were trimmed by 4 bases and 0 bases, with 7 bases remaining between them. The CDR3 spans 14 residues. Germline CDR1 SGHKS, CDR2 YYEKEE (reference sequence). As DNA, the CDR3 is TGTGCCAGCAGCCTCATTTCAACTAATGAAAAACTGTTTTTT. Translation: CASSLISTNEKLFF.

The CDR3 coding sequence is TGTGCCAGCAGCTTGGACCCGGGACAGGGGGACACCGGGGAGCTGTTTTTT. Amino acid sequence: CASSLDPGQGDTGELFF. The chain joins TRBV5-5 to TRBJ2-2; 11 bases match TRBD1. The CDR3 has 17 residues. J gave up 3 bases and V 0 bases, and 4 bases lay outside the gene matches. The germline V gene has CDR1 SGHKS and CDR2 YYEKEE (reference sequence).

V is TRBV6-4 and J is TRBJ2-3; TRBD2 aligns across 9 bases. V was pared by 5 bases and J by 1 base, with 1 base of the junction left unmatched. There are 14 residues in the CDR3. The germline V gene has CDR1 MRHNA and CDR2 SNTAGT. Here the CDR3 DNA reads TGTGCCAGCAGTTTAGCGGGGGGCACAGATACGCAGTATTTT. Translated, it gives CASSLAGGTDTQYF.

This rearrangement joins TRBV6-1 to TRBJ2-5, with D unclear. CDR1 and CDR2 (germline): MNHNS, SASEGT. The CDR3 consists of 15 residues. Trimming took 2 bases from V and 4 from J, leaving 14 bases between them. The CDR3 DNA is TGTGCCAGCAGTGAAATCCATTCCGCCCGAGAGACCCAGTACTTC. Its protein product is CASSEIHSARETQYF.

This chain connects TRBV9 to TRBJ2-1, with D perhaps given as TRBD1 or TRBD2 (6 bases each). V lost 0 bases, J lost 2 bases, and 15 bases lay in between. The CDR3 runs 17 residues. Germline CDR1 reads SGDLS; CDR2 reads YYNGEE. The CDR3 is CASSVGGRRGTYNEQFF. CDR3 nucleotides: TGTGCCAGCAGCGTAGGGGGACGGAGGGGGACCTACAATGAGCAGTTCTTC.

V and J are TRBV28 and TRBJ1-2; TRBD1 might be the D (6 bases). Between the trimmed V and J ends, which lost 7 bases and 4 bases, there was a span of 16 bases. The germline V gene encodes CDR1 MDHEN and CDR2 SYDVKM. The CDR3 has 14 residues. This CDR3 reads CASTLGGLGYGYTF. CDR3 nucleotide sequence: TGTGCCAGCACCCTAGGGGGGCTAGGCTATGGCTACACCTTC.

V and J are TRBV5-4 and TRBJ2-5, with D perhaps TRBD2 (6 bases). From germline, CDR1 is SGHNT and CDR2 YYREEE (reference sequence). The CDR3 has 13 amino acids. Trimming left V 2 bases short and J 4 bases short, with 9 bases between. The chain's CDR3 is CASSFYGRETQYF. The CDR3 DNA is TGTGCCAGCAGCTTTTACGGGAGAGAGACCCAGTACTTC.

The genes are TRBV15 and TRBJ2-3, with D possibly matching TRBD2 (5 bases). Per the germline V gene, CDR1 is LNHNV and CDR2 is YYDKDF (reference sequence). The CDR3 covers 13 residues. V was clipped by 8 bases and J by 0 bases, with 9 bases between them. CDR3 nucleotides: TGTGCCACCGGCCGGGGTAGCACAGATACGCAGTATTTT. Its protein is CATGRGSTDTQYF.

The rearrangement links TRBV19 to TRBJ2-7, with TRBD2 matching over 8 bases. Germline CDR1 and CDR2: LNHDA and SQIVND (reference sequence). V gave up 9 bases and J gave up 7 bases; unmatched junction bases: 17. The CDR3 loop spans 15 amino acids. CDR3 residues: CASRREGRDTREQYF. The CDR3, as DNA: TGTGCCAGCCGACGGGAGGGGAGGGACACCCGAGAGCAGTACTTC.

The chain links TRBV18 to TRBJ2-1; D is perhaps TRBD1 or TRBD2 (5 bases each). The V gene's germline CDR1 is KGHSH and CDR2 LQKENI. The CDR3 is 17 amino acids. V dropped 0 bases and J dropped 4 bases, with 16 bases sitting between them. CDR3 sequence: CASSPPVRGSLYNEQFF. The CDR3, as DNA: TGTGCCAGCTCACCACCGGTGAGGGGCTCCCTTTACAATGAGCAGTTCTTC.

The chain employs TRBV7-3 and TRBJ2-5, with D perhaps matching TRBD2 (6 bases). Germline values: CDR1 SGHTA, CDR2 FQGTGA. V lost 2 bases and J lost 4, with 14 bases in between. CDR3 length: 15 amino acids. The CDR3 protein is CASSLGAGRSETQYF. The CDR3, as DNA: TGTGCCAGCAGCTTAGGGGCGGGACGGTCAGAGACCCAGTACTTC.

This clone was observed once. The J gene is TRBJ2-1, the V gene TRBV2; 10 bases are a match to TRBD2. This CDR3 is built from 14 residues. With 8 bases clipped from V and 3 bases from J, the junction kept 4 bases outside the gene matches. The germline V gene has CDR1 SNHLY and CDR2 FYNNEI. CDR3 in DNA: TGTGCCAGCGAAGGGACTAGCGTCTACAATGAGCAGTTCTTC. It encodes CASEGTSVYNEQFF. Combining the CDR3 with reference TRBV2 and TRBJ2-1 gives the whole variable domain EPEVTQTPSHQVTQMGQEVILRCVPISNHLYFYWYRQILGQKVEFLVSFYNNEISEKSEIFDDQFSVERPDGSNFTLKIRSTKLEDSAMYFCASEGTSVYNEQFFGPGTRLTVL.

The chain joins TRBV20-1 to TRBJ1-1; D unclear. The germline gives CDR1 DFQATT, CDR2 SNEGSKA (reference sequence). Trimming left V 6 bases short and J 5 bases short, with 10 bases between. The length of the CDR3 is 11 residues. In nucleotides, the CDR3 is TGCAGTGCCCCCTCGGGAACTGAAGCTTTCTTT. Protein product: CSAPSGTEAFF.

The chain joins TRBV4-1 to TRBJ2-7; 7 nucleotides align to TRBD1. Germline CDR1 is MGHRA and CDR2 is YSYEKL. V was clipped by 0 bases and J by 5 bases; unmatched bases: 7. CDR3 length equals 15 residues. CDR3 loop: CASSQEGTVLDEQYF. The CDR3 bases are TGCGCCAGCAGCCAAGAAGGGACAGTTCTTGACGAGCAGTACTTC.

The gene calls are TRBV19 and TRBJ2-1, with 11 nucleotides matching TRBD2. V dropped 3 bases and J dropped 4; count of bases not matched to a gene: 14. Germline V lookup: CDR1 LNHDA, CDR2 SQIVND (reference sequence). The length of the CDR3 is 19 residues. The CDR3 protein is CASSMTKGVAGGPYNEQFF. For the CDR3, the DNA is TGTGCCAGTAGTATGACCAAGGGGGTAGCGGGAGGGCCTTACAATGAGCAGTTCTTC.

The chain has TRBV9 and TRBJ2-3; TRBD2 agrees at 7 bases. Germline V CDR1 and CDR2: SGDLS, YYNGEE. Unmatched junction bases numbered 4, after V lost 2 bases and J lost 4 bases. The CDR3 length is 14 residues. In DNA, the CDR3 is TGTGCCAGCAGCGTCAGCGGGAAATCAGATACGCAGTATTTT. Translated: CASSVSGKSDTQYF.

The gene calls are TRBV19 and TRBJ1-2; TRBD1 is a possible D gene (6 bases). Looked up from germline, CDR1 is LNHDA and CDR2 is SQIVND (reference sequence). The CDR3 runs to 18 residues. The V gene lost 5 bases and the J gene lost 4 bases, with 26 bases spanning the gap. CDR3 nucleotides: TGTGCCAGTAGTCCCCAACCCCTCAGGGGTGGGAAGTCCTATGGCTACACCTTC. Protein product: CASSPQPLRGGKSYGYTF.